Shown below are 22 T cell receptor beta chains from a single sample sequenced in a study of blood T cells in healthy people across ages. Primers used in a second PCR of roughly 6 to 11 cycles were a sample-barcoded 5' primer and a J-beta primer mix. TCRdb re-called the 5' RACE reads with MiXCR, one entry per CDR3 protein. Here the sample spans some 940,000 distinct CDR3 sequences, 25% to 35% being singletons. These data are also associated with another study on T cells of mothers and their children.

Sequencing was done on a sample of blood. These receptors were taken from a woman in her forties in good health.

This clonotype was picked up a small number of times. The chain joins TRBV20-1 to TRBJ2-3; 7 bases are shared with TRBD1. The junction had 9 bases not matched to a gene; V was cut back by 4 bases and J by 5 bases. The germline CDR1 and CDR2 sequences are DFQATT and SNEGSKA (reference sequence). The CDR3 spans 14 residues. The DNA of the CDR3 is TGCAGTGCTATCCCGACAGGGTCGGTAGATACGCAGTATTTT. It specifies CSAIPTGSVDTQYF.

This clonotype was counted only a few times. V is TRBV11-1 and J is TRBJ2-1; 8 bases are shared with TRBD2. Germline V gives CDR1 SGHAT, CDR2 FQDESV (reference sequence). V shed 8 bases, J shed 4 bases, and the junction held 4 bases outside the gene matches. The CDR3 sequence is 13 residues long. The CDR3 reads CASAGGGYNEQFF. The CDR3 region has the DNA TGTGCCAGCGCCGGCGGGGGGTACAATGAGCAGTTCTTC.

The J gene is TRBJ2-1, the V gene TRBV28, with D hard to call. The CDR3 totals 12 residues. From germline, CDR1 is MDHEN and CDR2 SYDVKM. V shed 8 bases and J shed 4 bases, with 9 bases lying between them. CDR3 amino acids: CASLGMYNEQFF. The CDR3 DNA reads TGTGCCAGCCTAGGGATGTACAATGAGCAGTTCTTC.

This clonotype was observed at least ten times. The genes are TRBV10-3 and TRBJ2-5; 11 bases are shared with TRBD1. The CDR3 is 16 amino acids. Trimming at V came to 3 bases and at J to 1 base, leaving 4 bases not matched to a gene. The germline V gene has CDR1 ENHRY and CDR2 SYGVKD. DNA of the CDR3: TGTGCCATCAGTGACTCCGGGACAGGGGGCCAAGAGACCCAGTACTTC. This gives the protein CAISDSGTGGQETQYF.

A few counts support this clonotype. The gene calls are TRBV29-1 and TRBJ1-1; D not certain. The CDR3 extends over 13 amino acids. Germline-derived CDR1 and CDR2 are SQVTM and ANQGSEA. Trimming stripped 3 bases from V and 5 bases from J, with 13 bases between. CDR3 DNA sequence: TGCAGCGTTGACGAGGCAGTTTTTACTGAAGCTTTCTTT. Residues: CSVDEAVFTEAFF.

This clonotype was observed at least ten times. This sequence joins TRBV10-3 and TRBJ2-5; no clear D gene. Trimming left V 0 bases short and J 0 bases short, with 5 bases between. Germline V gives CDR1 ENHRY, CDR2 SYGVKD. The CDR3 is 14 amino acids. The CDR3 nucleotides are TGTGCCATCAGTGAGTCGGGGAACCAAGAGACCCAGTACTTC. Its protein product is CAISESGNQETQYF.

V gene TRBV18 combines with J gene TRBJ2-2; D is possibly TRBD2 (6 bases). CDR1 is KGHSH, CDR2 LQKENI, per germline. Trimming cost V 0 bases and J 4 bases, with 15 bases left between them. The CDR3 length is 17 residues. CDR3 sequence (DNA): TGTGCCAGCTCACCACCACTGGCCGGGGGAATCACCGGGGAGCTGTTTTTT. Encoded protein: CASSPPLAGGITGELFF.

The chain has TRBV7-2 and TRBJ2-5, with D maybe TRBD2 (5 bases). The CDR3 has 13 amino acids. The V gene's germline CDR1 is SGHTA and CDR2 FQGNSA. Trimming took 2 bases from V and 11 from J, leaving 15 bases between them. CDR3 residues: CASSLNSRGEQYF. DNA for the CDR3: TGTGCCAGCAGCTTAAATTCTCGTGGGGAGCAGTACTTC.

This clonotype showed up just once. The V and J genes are TRBV14 and TRBJ1-6, with D maybe TRBD1 (6 bases). V dropped 1 base and J dropped 5 bases, with 9 bases sitting between them. Germline CDR1 SGHDN, CDR2 FVKESK. The CDR3 is 15 amino acids. The CDR3 region is CASSQGGHDNSPLHF. For the CDR3, the DNA is TGTGCCAGCAGCCAAGGGGGACATGATAATTCACCCCTCCACTTT.

This clonotype was recorded at least ten times. This sequence joins TRBV29-1 and TRBJ2-1, with TRBD2 matching over 8 bases. Trimming took 4 bases from V and 9 from J; bases not matched to a gene: 11. This CDR3 region has 14 residues. Germline CDR1 is SQVTM and CDR2 is ANQGSEA. The CDR3 here is CSVVSGVGGIEQFF. For the CDR3, the DNA is TGCAGCGTTGTTAGCGGGGTGGGGGGGATTGAGCAGTTCTTC.

This clonotype has only a few counts. The V gene is TRBV7-9, the J gene TRBJ1-5, with D possibly matching TRBD1 (5 bases). The CDR3 extends over 15 amino acids. Trimming removed 1 base at V and 5 bases at J, with 12 bases between. From germline, CDR1 is SEHNR and CDR2 FQNEAQ (reference sequence). This chain's CDR3 is CASSLVGGTDQPQHF. The CDR3 DNA reads TGTGCCAGCAGCTTAGTGGGGGGTACAGATCAGCCCCAGCATTTT.

This clonotype was observed a few times. CDR3 protein: CSARRETGGDQETQYF. CDR3 nucleotide sequence: TGCAGTGCTAGGCGCGAGACAGGGGGCGACCAAGAGACCCAGTACTTC. This chain joins TRBV20-1 and TRBJ2-5, with 10 bases matching TRBD1. CDR3 length: 16 amino acids. The V and J ends lost 3 bases and 0 bases, in that order; junction bases with no gene match: 7. The germline CDR1 and CDR2 sequences are DFQATT and SNEGSKA (reference sequence).

V gene TRBV29-1 combines with J gene TRBJ2-3; 10 bases map to TRBD1. Germline assignment: CDR1 SQVTM and CDR2 ANQGSEA. With V trimmed by 1 base and J by 3 bases, 4 bases remained unmatched. This CDR3 is 15 amino acids long. The CDR3 here is CSVEGDRGLTDTQYF. Here the CDR3 DNA reads TGCAGCGTTGAAGGCGACAGGGGGCTAACAGATACGCAGTATTTT.

The chain uses TRBV20-1 and TRBJ1-2; D unclear. The CDR3 covers 14 residues. CDR1 and CDR2 (germline): DFQATT, SNEGSKA (reference sequence). Trimming took off 0 bases at V and 3 bases at J, with 11 bases between the two ends. The CDR3, as DNA: TGCAGTGCTAGAGATCGAACCGGTGACTATGGCTACACCTTC. As protein: CSARDRTGDYGYTF.

The chain employs TRBV5-1 and TRBJ1-5; 8 bases align to TRBD1. This CDR3 is 18 amino acids long. CDR1 is SGHRS, CDR2 YFSETQ, per germline. V dropped 3 bases and J dropped 3; count of bases not matched to a gene: 14. The CDR3: CASSSRSAQDRDNQPQHF. CDR3 DNA: TGCGCCAGCAGCTCCCGCAGCGCGCAGGACAGGGACAATCAGCCCCAGCATTTT.

This clonotype was recorded a few times. The chain combines TRBV27 with TRBJ1-2; unclear D gene. Germline CDR1 reads MNHEY; CDR2 reads SMNVEV (reference sequence). The ends were cut back, 5 bases at V and 3 bases at J, with 19 bases in the middle. The CDR3 has 16 residues. This chain's CDR3 is CASSGSRNLRDYGYTF. In nucleotides, the CDR3 is TGTGCCAGCAGTGGGAGCAGAAACCTACGCGACTATGGCTACACCTTC.

The sample holds many counts of this clonotype. The chain employs TRBV12-3 or TRBV12-4 and TRBJ2-1; D might be TRBD2 (6 bases). CDR3 size: 13 residues. Trimming took off 2 bases at V and 9 bases at J, with 11 bases between the two ends. The CDR3 sequence: CASSLRGGGEQFF. Here the CDR3 DNA reads TGTGCCAGCAGTTTACGGGGAGGAGGTGAGCAGTTCTTC.

In its sample, this clonotype was seen a few times. The V and J genes are TRBV19 and TRBJ1-5; no firm D call. CDR1 and CDR2 (germline): LNHDA, SQIVND (reference sequence). This CDR3 contains 15 residues. Trimming stripped 5 bases from V and 5 bases from J, with 16 bases between. CDR3 loop: CASSPPVLRDQPQHF. For the CDR3, the DNA is TGTGCCAGTAGTCCTCCGGTGCTCCGGGATCAGCCCCAGCATTTT.

The chain uses TRBV10-3 and TRBJ2-7; D is possibly TRBD1 (5 bases). The CDR3 has 15 amino acids. The V end lost 0 bases, the J end lost 7 bases, and 16 bases lay between the germline ends. The germline gives CDR1 ENHRY, CDR2 SYGVKD. The CDR3 loop is CAISESGLDVSEQYF. CDR3 nucleotides: TGTGCCATCAGTGAGTCGGGGCTAGATGTCAGTGAGCAGTACTTC.

This chain joins TRBV12-3 or TRBV12-4 and TRBJ1-5; D ambiguous. V lost 1 base and J 1 base, leaving 14 bases between the germline ends. CDR3 length: 17 amino acids. This CDR3 is CASSLGAGRPSNQPQHF. CDR3 bases: TGTGCCAGCAGTTTAGGGGCGGGCAGGCCGAGCAATCAGCCCCAGCATTTT.

This clonotype was recorded many times. The rearrangement joins TRBV20-1 to TRBJ2-3; possibly TRBD2 for D (6 bases). Germline V gene lookup returns CDR1 DFQATT and CDR2 SNEGSKA (reference sequence). The CDR3 extends over 12 amino acids. Deletions cut 7 bases from V and 0 bases from J, with 8 bases between. CDR3 nucleotide sequence: TGCAGTGTGCGGGATAGCACAGATACGCAGTATTTT. Translated: CSVRDSTDTQYF.

For this clonotype: A much larger clone lies one base from this, so it may be a read error. The genes are TRBV7-8 and TRBJ1-1; D ambiguous. Trimming shortened V by 0 bases and J by 1 base, and 6 bases separated the two germline ends. Germline CDR1 and CDR2: SGHVS and FQNEAQ. This CDR3 has 14 residues. CDR3 in amino acids: CASSLAEANTEAFF. The CDR3 nucleotides are TGTGCCAGCAGCTTAGCGGAGGCGAACACTGAAGCTTTCTTT. The variable domain in full, with the rest retrieved from reference TRBV7-8 and TRBJ1-1, is GAGVSQSPRYKVAKRGQDVALRCDPISGHVSLFWYQQALGQGPEFLTYFQNEAQLDKSGLPSDRFFAERPEGSVSTLKIQRTQQEDSAVYLCASSLAEANTEAFFGQGTRLTVV.